This T cell receptor beta chain was captured by sequencing in a study of cytomegalovirus exposure and HLA in healthy donors. The germline V gene has CDR1 SGHAT and CDR2 FQDESV (reference sequence). V was clipped by 1 base and J by 2 bases; unmatched bases: 1. This CDR3 has 15 amino acids. The primer mix had 60 Vbeta and 13 Jbeta primers. Only in-frame clones appear in the TCRdb table, and some are missing; sequencing was by immunoSEQ multiplex PCR. Altogether around 180,000 clones are present, under 90% being singletons, with the ten largest covering 4.8%. The TCR originated in a man younger than 30 in good health and CMV-seronegative. This chain joins TRBV11-1 and TRBJ2-7; TRBD1 matches at 11 bases. The sequencing input was PBMCs. This CDR3 is CASSLEGQGAYEQYF. The CDR3 nucleotides are TGTGCCAGCAGCTTAGAGGGACAGGGGGCCTACGAGCAGTACTTC.